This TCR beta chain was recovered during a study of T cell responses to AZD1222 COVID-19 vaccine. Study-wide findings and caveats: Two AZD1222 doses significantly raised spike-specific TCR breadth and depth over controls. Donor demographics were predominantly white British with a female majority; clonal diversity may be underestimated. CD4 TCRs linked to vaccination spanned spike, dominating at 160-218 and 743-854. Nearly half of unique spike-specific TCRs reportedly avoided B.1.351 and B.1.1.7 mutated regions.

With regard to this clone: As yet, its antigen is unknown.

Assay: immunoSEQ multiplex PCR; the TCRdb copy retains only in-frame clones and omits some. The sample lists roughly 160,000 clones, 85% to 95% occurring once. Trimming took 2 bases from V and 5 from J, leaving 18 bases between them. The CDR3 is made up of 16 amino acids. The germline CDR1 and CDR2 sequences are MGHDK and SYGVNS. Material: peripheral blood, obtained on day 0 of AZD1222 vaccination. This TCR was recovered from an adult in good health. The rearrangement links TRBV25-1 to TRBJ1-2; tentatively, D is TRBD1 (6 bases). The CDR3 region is CASSEPNRVGGYGYTF. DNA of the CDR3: TGTGCCAGCAGTGAACCTAACAGGGTAGGGGGGTATGGCTACACCTTC.